These 28 T cell receptor beta chains were sequenced from one sample in a study of Ad26.COV2.S vaccination and SARS-CoV-2 variants. TCRdb's table, derived via immunoSEQ multiplex PCR, lists solely in-frame clones and lacks some. The sample includes 43,000 or so clones, roughly 84% seen only once; the top ten take roughly 45%. The sample consisted of peripheral blood, taken after recovery from COVID-19. Source of these receptors: a human donor who had recovered from COVID-19.

The CDR3 here is CATSKRGEETQYF. DNA of the CDR3: TGTGCCACCAGCAAAAGGGGGGAAGAGACCCAGTACTTC. The gene calls are TRBV15 and TRBJ2-5; possibly TRBD1 or TRBD2 for D (6 bases each). The V gene's germline CDR1 is LNHNV and CDR2 YYDKDF (reference sequence). The CDR3 consists of 13 residues. The germline V and J ends were trimmed by 4 bases and 3 bases, with 9 bases remaining between them.

The rearrangement links TRBV24-1 to TRBJ2-6; D is ambiguous. The CDR3 is 15 residues long. Germline V lookup: CDR1 KGHDR, CDR2 SFDVKD. The ends were cut back, 1 base at V and 1 base at J, with 4 bases in the middle. The CDR3 spells CATSDFGSGANVLTF. Here the CDR3 DNA reads TGTGCCACCAGTGATTTTGGGTCTGGGGCCAACGTCCTGACTTTC.

Only a few counts were recorded for this clone. CDR3 loop: CASSSLGGIFGYTF. The CDR3 coding sequence is TGTGCCAGCAGTTCCCTCGGGGGCATCTTTGGCTACACCTTC. The genes are TRBV28 and TRBJ1-2; tentative D call: TRBD1 (6 bases). Germline V gene data show CDR1 as MDHEN and CDR2 as SYDVKM. V shed 4 bases and J shed 7 bases, with 16 bases lying between them. The CDR3 spans 14 residues.

The chain employs TRBV19 and TRBJ1-1; the match to TRBD1 covers 10 bases. J was trimmed by 6 bases and V by 3 bases; bases with no gene match: 4. Germline V lookup: CDR1 LNHDA, CDR2 SQIVND (reference sequence). This CDR3 is 14 amino acids long. CDR3 DNA sequence: TGTGCCAGTAGTATTACTGGACAGGGGGCTGAAGCTTTCTTT. Encoded protein: CASSITGQGAEAFF.

The genes are TRBV5-1 and TRBJ2-5, with 9 nucleotides matching TRBD1. The CDR3 loop spans 14 amino acids. Germline V CDR1 and CDR2: SGHRS, YFSETQ. The V gene end was trimmed by 3 bases and the J gene end by 6 bases; junction bases not matched to a gene: 6. The CDR3 DNA follows: TGCGCCAGCAGCTGGGGACAGGGTAAACAGACCCAGTACTTC. As protein: CASSWGQGKQTQYF.

V and J are TRBV18 and TRBJ1-2; 12 bases are shared with TRBD1. The CDR3 spans 17 residues. In germline, CDR1 is KGHSH, CDR2 LQKENI. V lost 3 bases and J lost 3; bases outside the gene matches: 8. CDR3 DNA: TGTGCCAGCTCACCCCTGGGACAGGGGGCGATTGACTATGGCTACACCTTC. This encodes CASSPLGQGAIDYGYTF. The full variable domain, in which reference TRBV18 and TRBJ1-2 provide the parts outside the CDR3, is NAGVMQNPRHLVRRRGQEARLRCSPMKGHSHVYWYRQLPEEGLKFMVYLQKENIIDESGMPKERFSAEFPKEGPSILRIQQVVRGDSAAYFCASSPLGQGAIDYGYTFGSGTRLTVV.

This clone was recorded once. The chain links TRBV7-2 to TRBJ1-1; TRBD1 might be the D (5 bases). Germline V lookup: CDR1 SGHTA, CDR2 FQGNSA. Trimming took 8 bases from V and 3 from J, leaving 13 bases between them. The CDR3 has 13 residues. CDR3 sequence (DNA): TGTGCCAGCCGGCCGTCGGGGGACACTGAAGCTTTCTTT. Protein: CASRPSGDTEAFF. Using reference TRBV7-2 and TRBJ1-1 for the parts outside the CDR3, the full variable domain is GAGVSQSPSNKVTEKGKDVELRCDPISGHTALYWYRQSLGQGLEFLIYFQGNSAPDKSGLPSDRFSAERTGGSVSTLTIQRTQQEDSAVYLCASRPSGDTEAFFGQGTRLTVV.

The rearrangement links TRBV18 to TRBJ1-1; 9 nucleotides agree with TRBD1. The CDR3 consists of 15 residues. Germline CDR1 and CDR2: KGHSH and LQKENI. J was trimmed by 5 bases and V by 5 bases; bases with no gene match: 9. The CDR3 DNA is TGTGCCAGCTCAAGACAGGGGGGTGAAGGGACTGAAGCTTTCTTT. Its translation: CASSRQGGEGTEAFF.

V gene TRBV25-1 combines with J gene TRBJ1-2; 7 nucleotides line up with TRBD1. Germline V gene lookup returns CDR1 MGHDK and CDR2 SYGVNS. V shed 3 bases, J shed 4 bases, and the junction held 8 bases outside the gene matches. This CDR3 contains 15 residues. The CDR3 nucleotides read TGTGCCAGCAGTGACGGAGGGGGCGGCCCCTATGGCTACACCTTC. Translated: CASSDGGGGPYGYTF.

This clone was detected once. The chain is built from TRBV6-1 and TRBJ1-1; the D is unclear. This CDR3 is built from 10 residues. Trimming stripped 3 bases from V and 7 bases from J, with 3 bases between. Germline V CDR1 and CDR2: MNHNS, SASEGT. The CDR3 loop is CASSDSEAFF. The CDR3 region has the DNA TGTGCCAGCAGTGACAGTGAAGCTTTCTTT.

V and J are TRBV18 and TRBJ2-3; 8 nucleotides match TRBD2. The germline V gene encodes CDR1 KGHSH and CDR2 LQKENI. The CDR3 contains 15 residues. V lost 6 bases, J lost 0 bases, and 5 bases stayed unmatched. CDR3 bases: TGTGCCAGCTCTGAGCGGGGGCCTAGCACAGATACGCAGTATTTT. Protein: CASSERGPSTDTQYF.

The chain uses TRBV6-6 and TRBJ1-1; 7 bases align to TRBD1. With V trimmed by 2 bases and J by 5 bases, 11 bases remained unmatched. The V gene's germline CDR1 is MNHNY and CDR2 SVGAGI (reference sequence). CDR3 length: 16 residues. The CDR3 nucleotides are TGTGCCAGCAGTTACCGACTGGAGGGGGCAAAGACTGAAGCTTTCTTT. This codes for CASSYRLEGAKTEAFF.

The rearrangement joins TRBV12-3 or TRBV12-4 to TRBJ2-5, with a weak D call TRBD2 (5 bases). V shed 3 bases and J shed 4 bases, with 9 bases lying between them. The CDR3 is made up of 13 amino acids. CDR3 coding DNA: TGTGCCAGCAGTTTTTTAGCGACAGAGACCCAGTACTTC. Its translation: CASSFLATETQYF.

The gene calls are TRBV9 and TRBJ2-5; weak D call: TRBD2 (6 bases). The CDR3 has 16 amino acids. V lost 2 bases to trimming and J lost 4 bases, with 18 bases between them. CDR1 and CDR2 (germline): SGDLS, YYNGEE. CDR3 sequence reads: CASSVLDNGGRETQYF. As DNA, the CDR3 is TGTGCCAGCAGCGTTTTGGATAACGGGGGACGAGAGACCCAGTACTTC.

The sample holds one count of this clone. The chain joins TRBV12-5 to TRBJ2-1; 9 bases agree with TRBD2. Germline lookup yields CDR1 LGHNT and CDR2 FRNRAP. J was trimmed by 5 bases and V by 7 bases; bases with no gene match: 9. The CDR3 consists of 15 residues. The DNA for the CDR3 is TGTGCTAGTGCCCTTGGCGGGGGGGCGGACAATGAGCAGTTCTTC. As protein: CASALGGGADNEQFF. Variable domain in full (rest from reference TRBV12-5 and TRBJ2-1): DARVTQTPRHKVTEMGQEVTMRCQPILGHNTVFWYRQTMMQGLELLAYFRNRAPLDDSGMPKDRFSAEMPDATLATLKIQPSEPRDSAVYFCASALGGGADNEQFFGPGTRLTVL.

This clone was seen just once. This chain uses TRBV3-1 (or the pseudogene TRBV3-2) with TRBJ1-3, with 8 bases aligning to TRBD1. The V and J ends lost 4 bases and 3 bases, in that order; junction bases with no gene match: 11. The CDR3 spans 17 residues. Germline V CDR1 and CDR2: LGHDT, YNNKEL (reference sequence). In nucleotides, the CDR3 is TGTGCCAGCAGCCCACCCAGGACAGGGAGTTATGGAAACACCATATATTTT. Its translation: CASSPPRTGSYGNTIYF.

The gene calls are TRBV12-3 or TRBV12-4 and TRBJ1-1; a weak D match, TRBD1 (5 bases). The germline V and J ends were trimmed by 10 bases and 4 bases, with 16 bases remaining between them. CDR3 length equals 13 residues. CDR3 nucleotide sequence: TGTGCCAACAACCCCCAGGGTGGCACTGAAGCTTTCTTT. It codes for CANNPQGGTEAFF.

Points on this clone: Germline and junction disagree at one end, which may indicate a read error. The J gene is TRBJ2-7, the V gene TRBV7-9; 9 bases map to TRBD2. The CDR3 is 14 residues long. Germline V gene lookup returns CDR1 SEHNR and CDR2 FQNEAQ (reference sequence). The CDR3 sequence is CASSLAGWGNEQYF. The CDR3 DNA follows: TGTGCCAGCAGCCTAGCGGGATGGGGCAACGAGCAGTACTTC.

The rearrangement uses TRBV6-4 and TRBJ2-3; 9 bases match TRBD2. The CDR3 totals 14 residues. The germline V gene encodes CDR1 MRHNA and CDR2 SNTAGT. Germline trimming cut 7 bases from V and 6 bases from J; bases unmatched to any gene: 8. The CDR3 reads CASKPSGTTDTQYF. The CDR3 DNA is TGTGCCAGCAAGCCTAGCGGGACTACTGATACGCAGTATTTT.

The chain couples TRBV24-1 to TRBJ1-5, with D tentatively TRBD1 (5 bases). V was trimmed by 5 bases and J by 5 bases, leaving 9 bases between them. The length of the CDR3 is 13 residues. Germline CDR1 KGHDR, CDR2 SFDVKD. CDR3 sequence: CATSVRGDQPQHF. CDR3 sequence (DNA): TGTGCCACCAGTGTTAGAGGGGATCAGCCCCAGCATTTT.

This chain joins TRBV5-6 and TRBJ1-4, with 9 positions matching TRBD1. Germline V gene data show CDR1 as SGHDT and CDR2 as YYEEEE. The CDR3 is 16 residues long. The V and J ends lost 2 bases and 4 bases, in that order; junction bases with no gene match: 6. The CDR3 protein is CASSLMGQGFNEKLFF. For the CDR3, the DNA is TGTGCCAGCAGCTTAATGGGACAGGGTTTTAATGAAAAACTGTTTTTT.

This chain uses TRBV5-1 with TRBJ1-2, with D unresolved. V dropped 0 bases and J dropped 0 bases, with 9 bases sitting between them. The length of the CDR3 is 15 residues. CDR1 is SGHRS, CDR2 YFSETQ, per germline. The CDR3 protein is CASSLGSIANYGYTF. As DNA, the CDR3 is TGCGCCAGCAGCTTGGGATCTATAGCTAACTATGGCTACACCTTC. The variable domain in full, with the rest retrieved from reference TRBV5-1 and TRBJ1-2, is KAGVTQTPRYLIKTRGQQVTLSCSPISGHRSVSWYQQTPGQGLQFLFEYFSETQRNKGNFPGRFSGRQFSNSRSEMNVSTLELGDSALYLCASSLGSIANYGYTFGSGTRLTVV.

This clone was seen just once. The CDR3 region has the DNA TGCAGTGCCAATTTACTGTCGGGCTACACCTTC. Protein product: CSANLLSGYTF. The chain employs TRBV20-1 and TRBJ1-2; D is uncertain. Trimming shortened V by 6 bases and J by 8 bases, and 13 bases separated the two germline ends. The CDR3 runs 11 residues. Germline V gives CDR1 DFQATT, CDR2 SNEGSKA (reference sequence).

This rearrangement joins TRBV12-3 or TRBV12-4 to TRBJ1-1, with D hard to call. Deletions cut 6 bases from V and 4 bases from J, with 6 bases between. The length of the CDR3 is 11 residues. The CDR3, as DNA: TGTGCCAGCAGGAAAACCACTGAAGCTTTCTTT. Protein product: CASRKTTEAFF.

The V gene is TRBV9, the J gene TRBJ2-2; TRBD1 matches 7 bases. Germline CDR1 reads SGDLS; CDR2 reads YYNGEE. J lost 1 base, V lost 2 bases, and 2 bases had no gene match. This CDR3 is built from 15 residues. CDR3 in amino acids: CASSVGTVNTGELFF. As DNA, the CDR3 is TGTGCCAGCAGCGTTGGGACAGTGAACACCGGGGAGCTGTTTTTT.

This clone was observed a handful of times. The J gene is TRBJ1-1, the V gene TRBV5-5; D gene unclear. The ends were cut back, 7 bases at V and 0 bases at J, with 13 bases in the middle. Germline values: CDR1 SGHKS, CDR2 YYEKEE (reference sequence). The CDR3 extends over 14 amino acids. Here the CDR3 reads CASGPDIMNTEAFF. Written as DNA, the CDR3 is TGTGCCAGCGGTCCAGACATAATGAACACTGAAGCTTTCTTT. Using reference TRBV5-5 and TRBJ1-1 for the parts outside the CDR3, the full variable domain is DAGVTQSPTHLIKTRGQQVTLRCSPISGHKSVSWYQQVLGQGPQFIFQYYEKEERGRGNFPDRFSARQFPNYSSELNVNALLLGDSALYLCASGPDIMNTEAFFGQGTRLTVV.

The chain couples TRBV3-1 (or the pseudogene TRBV3-2) to TRBJ1-1, with TRBD1 as a possible D gene (6 bases). Trimming stripped 6 bases from V and 4 bases from J, with 15 bases between. There are 14 residues in the CDR3. Germline V gives CDR1 LGHDT, CDR2 YNNKEL (reference sequence). Written as DNA, the CDR3 is TGTGCCAGCAGTCATGGTGGACAGTCCACTGAAGCTTTCTTT. It yields the protein CASSHGGQSTEAFF.

V usage is TRBV25-1 and J usage is TRBJ2-3; possible D gene TRBD2, 6 bases. This CDR3 is built from 14 residues. Trimming took off 3 bases at V and 4 bases at J, with 11 bases between the two ends. Germline lookup yields CDR1 MGHDK and CDR2 SYGVNS. This CDR3 is CASSDQWGADTQYF. The CDR3 region has the DNA TGTGCCAGCAGTGATCAGTGGGGGGCAGATACGCAGTATTTT. The full variable domain, in which reference TRBV25-1 and TRBJ2-3 provide the parts outside the CDR3, is EADIYQTPRYLVIGTGKKITLECSQTMGHDKMYWYQQDPGMELHLIHYSYGVNSTEKGDLSSESTVSRIRTEHFPLTLESARPSHTSQYLCASSDQWGADTQYFGPGTRLTVL.